Below are 28 T cell receptor beta chains sequenced from a single sample in a study of blood T cell repertoires in COVID-19. Produced via immunoSEQ multiplex PCR; TCRdb's table is partial and in-frame only. Here the sample spans 52,000 or so clones, around 91% being singletons. The specimen was peripheral blood. These receptors were obtained from a human donor in a cohort sampled during active COVID-19.

The table lists this clone with a few counts. This sequence joins TRBV19 and TRBJ2-7; weak D call: TRBD2 (6 bases). Germline loops: CDR1 LNHDA, CDR2 SQIVND (reference sequence). The CDR3 length is 14 residues. The V and J ends lost 1 base and 2 bases respectively, with 9 bases between them. The CDR3 is CASSIGLGPYEQYF. CDR3 bases: TGTGCCAGTAGTATAGGACTAGGACCCTACGAGCAGTACTTC.

The CDR3, as DNA: TGTGCCAGCTCACTCAAGGACAGCTTTGGGCTTTCTAACTATGGCTACACCTTC. Residues: CASSLKDSFGLSNYGYTF. The rearrangement joins TRBV18 to TRBJ1-2, with D tentatively TRBD1 (6 bases). The CDR3 length is 18 residues. V was shortened by 4 bases and J by 0 bases, with 21 bases between the two germline ends. Germline CDR1 and CDR2: KGHSH and LQKENI.

The rearrangement links TRBV28 to TRBJ2-4; 7 bases align to TRBD1. Germline V gives CDR1 MDHEN, CDR2 SYDVKM. The J segment lost 7 bases and the V segment lost 5 bases, leaving 5 bases of the junction unmatched. CDR3 length: 13 residues. The CDR3 sequence is CASSLDRFNIQYF. In nucleotides, the CDR3 is TGTGCCAGCAGTCTGGACAGGTTTAACATTCAGTACTTC.

The J gene is TRBJ2-3, the V gene TRBV6-1; TRBD1 agrees at 9 bases. V trimming: 1 base; J trimming: 2 bases; junction bases outside the gene matches: 4. CDR1 and CDR2 (germline): MNHNS, SASEGT. The CDR3 extends over 16 amino acids. CDR3 DNA sequence: TGTGCCAGCAGTGAAGTAGGGACAGGGCTCACAGATACGCAGTATTTT. It yields the protein CASSEVGTGLTDTQYF.

The chain uses TRBV6-1 and TRBJ2-6; 9 bases are a match to TRBD2. After removal of 2 bases from V and 1 base from J, the junction contained 9 bases not matched to a gene. The CDR3 runs to 19 residues. The germline gives CDR1 MNHNS, CDR2 SASEGT. The CDR3: CASSEIGLATSSGANVLTF. CDR3 nucleotides: TGTGCCAGCAGTGAAATAGGACTAGCGACCTCATCTGGGGCCAACGTCCTGACTTTC.

This clone was detected only once. This sequence joins TRBV18 and TRBJ1-2, with 10 bases identical to TRBD1. With V trimmed by 5 bases and J by 7 bases, 4 bases remained unmatched. CDR3 size: 13 residues. Germline CDR1 is KGHSH and CDR2 is LQKENI. In nucleotides, the CDR3 is TGTGCCAGCTCAGAGGGACAGGGGATTGGCTACACCTTC. It translates to CASSEGQGIGYTF.

The chain has TRBV5-1 and TRBJ1-1, with TRBD1 as a possible D gene (6 bases). Germline assignment: CDR1 SGHRS and CDR2 YFSETQ. The CDR3 sequence is 12 residues long. V shed 8 bases and J shed 7 bases, with 15 bases lying between them. For the CDR3, the DNA is TGCGCCAGAGTACAGGGTTTGGTTGAAGCTTTCTTT. This translates into CARVQGLVEAFF. The variable domain in full, with the rest retrieved from reference TRBV5-1 and TRBJ1-1, is KAGVTQTPRYLIKTRGQQVTLSCSPISGHRSVSWYQQTPGQGLQFLFEYFSETQRNKGNFPGRFSGRQFSNSRSEMNVSTLELGDSALYLCARVQGLVEAFFGQGTRLTVV.

V and J are TRBV6-5 and TRBJ1-1, with D possibly matching TRBD1 (5 bases). This CDR3 comprises 13 residues. V gave up 6 bases and J gave up 6 bases, with 14 bases separating them. Germline CDR1 and CDR2: MNHEY and SVGAGI. The CDR3 sequence is CASSDRLNPEAFF. The CDR3 nucleotides are TGTGCCAGCAGCGACAGACTTAACCCTGAAGCTTTCTTT.

The V call is TRBV21-1, the J call TRBJ2-1; the DNA was not compared with TRBD2, the D call given in the table. TRBV21-1 is described as a pseudogene. This CDR3 has 14 residues. The CDR3 reads CASSKGEEYNEQFF. The DNA for the CDR3 is TGTGCCAGCAGCAAAGGAGAAGAATACAATGAGCAGTTCTTC.

The chain joins TRBV19 to TRBJ1-1; D unresolved. Trimming removed 5 bases at V and 0 bases at J, with 13 bases between. This CDR3 region has 15 residues. CDR1 and CDR2 (germline): LNHDA, SQIVND (reference sequence). In DNA, the CDR3 is TGTGCCAGTAGTGTCTCGACACAGATGAACACTGAAGCTTTCTTT. Its protein is CASSVSTQMNTEAFF.

This chain links TRBV5-1 with TRBJ2-7; D not resolved. The V end was cut by 1 base, the J end by 5 bases, with 19 bases between. Germline lookup yields CDR1 SGHRS and CDR2 YFSETQ. The CDR3 has 16 residues. The CDR3 DNA sequence: TGCGCCAGCAGCTTGACATTTGAGTCTCTAGGCCACGAGCAGTACTTC. It translates to CASSLTFESLGHEQYF.

The chain joins TRBV4-2 to TRBJ1-1, with D unclear. The ends were cut back, 0 bases at V and 0 bases at J, with 8 bases in the middle. Germline V gene data show CDR1 as LGHNA and CDR2 as YNFKEQ. This CDR3 has 15 residues. The CDR3 loop is CASSQDHSMNTEAFF. In DNA, the CDR3 is TGTGCCAGCAGCCAAGATCACAGCATGAACACTGAAGCTTTCTTT.

This chain connects TRBV6-5 to TRBJ1-2, with TRBD1 as a possible D gene (6 bases). CDR1 and CDR2 from the germline V gene are MNHEY and SVGAGI. V was pared by 0 bases and J by 4 bases, with 9 bases between. The CDR3 runs to 14 residues. The CDR3 protein is CASSYSVQGYGYTF. The CDR3 DNA follows: TGTGCCAGCAGTTACTCAGTACAGGGCTATGGCTACACCTTC.

The V gene is TRBV4-1, the J gene TRBJ2-7, with a possible D match to TRBD2 (6 bases). The CDR3 is 15 residues long. The ends were cut back, 0 bases at V and 4 bases at J, with 13 bases in the middle. Per germline, CDR1 MGHRA and CDR2 YSYEKL. The CDR3 nucleotides read TGCGCCAGCAGCCAAGATATCGGGGGTGTTTACGAGCAGTACTTC. The encoded protein is CASSQDIGGVYEQYF.

V gene TRBV6-1 combines with J gene TRBJ1-6; D is unclear. CDR1 and CDR2 from the germline V gene are MNHNS and SASEGT. V lost 0 bases and J lost 6, with 9 bases in between. The length of the CDR3 is 15 residues. The CDR3 DNA is TGTGCCAGCAGTGAAGCGCTTCGGGGTAATTCACCCCTCCACTTT. Amino acids: CASSEALRGNSPLHF.

V is TRBV10-2 and J is TRBJ1-5; no clear D. Trimming cost V 5 bases and J 0 bases, with 8 bases left between them. The CDR3 runs 14 residues. The V gene's germline CDR1 is WSHSY and CDR2 SAAADI. CDR3 amino acids: CASSNIYSNQPQHF. The CDR3 DNA reads TGCGCCAGCAGTAATATATATAGCAATCAGCCCCAGCATTTT.

The chain carries TRBV24-1 and TRBJ2-5, with a possible D match to TRBD1 (6 bases). V lost 7 bases and J 6 bases, leaving 20 bases between the germline ends. The V gene's germline CDR1 is KGHDR and CDR2 SFDVKD. This CDR3 comprises 15 residues. The CDR3 reads CATSSPRTDLKTQYF. CDR3 in DNA: TGTGCCACCAGCTCACCTCGGACAGACCTGAAGACCCAGTACTTC.

This chain uses TRBV6-4 with TRBJ2-2; 8 bases line up with TRBD2. With V trimmed by 5 bases and J by 4 bases, 6 bases remained unmatched. Germline V lookup: CDR1 MRHNA, CDR2 SNTAGT. CDR3 length equals 15 residues. CDR3 DNA: TGTGCCAGCAGTTTGAGCGGGAGTGTCACCGGGGAGCTGTTTTTT. Its protein is CASSLSGSVTGELFF.

The chain joins TRBV6-5 to TRBJ2-5, with 7 bases lining up with TRBD2. V trimming: 2 bases; J trimming: 1 base; junction bases outside the gene matches: 1. The CDR3 is 14 amino acids. CDR1 MNHEY and CDR2 SVGAGI come from the germline V gene. The CDR3 coding sequence is TGTGCCAGCAGTTACGGCGGGGGCCAAGAGACCCAGTACTTC. Translation: CASSYGGGQETQYF.

A single count supports this clone. This chain connects TRBV21-1 to TRBJ1-5. TRBV21-1 counts as a pseudogene. The CDR3 length is 17 residues. The CDR3 sequence: CASSTITGAARDQPQHF. In nucleotides, the CDR3 is TGTGCCAGCAGCACCATAACGGGAGCGGCCCGAGATCAGCCCCAGCATTTT.

V is TRBV5-1 and J is TRBJ2-3; 8 nucleotides agree with TRBD1. Germline trimming cut 2 bases from V and 4 bases from J; bases unmatched to any gene: 3. The CDR3 length is 14 residues. Germline CDR1 SGHRS, CDR2 YFSETQ. CDR3: CASSLDRGADTQYF. CDR3 in DNA: TGCGCCAGCAGCTTAGACAGGGGTGCAGATACGCAGTATTTT.

The chain is built from TRBV28 and TRBJ1-6, with TRBD1 matching over 7 bases. The CDR3 sequence is 15 residues long. CDR1 is MDHEN, CDR2 SYDVKM, per germline. V trimming: 6 bases; J trimming: 6 bases; junction bases outside the gene matches: 8. The CDR3 nucleotides read TGTGCCAGCAGCCTACCTCAGGGGGTTAATTCACCCCTCCACTTT. It yields the protein CASSLPQGVNSPLHF.

The chain carries TRBV3-1 (or the pseudogene TRBV3-2) and TRBJ2-7, with TRBD1 matching over 7 bases. The ends lost 5 bases at V and 1 base at J; junction bases unmatched: 5. Germline CDR1 LGHDT, CDR2 YNNKEL (reference sequence). This CDR3 is built from 14 residues. For the CDR3, the DNA is TGTGCCAGCAGCTGGGACAGCTCATCCTACGAGCAGTACTTC. Translating it yields CASSWDSSSYEQYF.

The chain is built from TRBV3-1 (or the pseudogene TRBV3-2) and TRBJ1-6, with no clear D. The germline V and J ends were trimmed by 1 base and 8 bases, with 9 bases remaining between them. Germline assignment: CDR1 LGHDT and CDR2 YNNKEL (reference sequence). The CDR3 has 14 amino acids. CDR3 sequence reads: CASSQGGFDSPLHF. CDR3 in DNA: TGTGCCAGCAGCCAAGGTGGCTTCGATTCACCCCTCCACTTT.

The chain recombines TRBV5-1 with TRBJ1-1, with 12 bases matching TRBD1. The ends lost 7 bases at V and 4 bases at J; junction bases unmatched: 2. Germline V lookup: CDR1 SGHRS, CDR2 YFSETQ. This CDR3 contains 13 residues. The CDR3: CASGTGGITEAFF. The CDR3 bases are TGCGCCAGCGGGACAGGGGGCATCACTGAAGCTTTCTTT.

The chain recombines TRBV5-5 with TRBJ2-2; 8 bases fit TRBD2. CDR1 is SGHKS, CDR2 YYEKEE, per germline (reference sequence). The CDR3 spans 16 residues. The V and J ends lost 0 bases and 7 bases, in that order; junction bases with no gene match: 8. The CDR3 bases are TGTGCCAGCAGCTTGGAATCGGGAGGGCCCGGCGGGGAGCTGTTTTTT. Translating gives CASSLESGGPGGELFF.

The chain recombines TRBV5-1 with TRBJ2-1; D might be TRBD2 (6 bases). V was pared by 2 bases and J by 4 bases, with 13 bases between. The CDR3 loop spans 15 amino acids. Germline loops: CDR1 SGHRS, CDR2 YFSETQ. CDR3 amino acids: CASSFRDGGYNEQFF. The CDR3 bases are TGCGCCAGCAGCTTCCGGGACGGGGGATACAATGAGCAGTTCTTC.

This clone was detected only a few times. One end of the junction varies from germline; a read error may be responsible. V usage is TRBV7-9 and J usage is TRBJ2-7, with 9 bases fitting TRBD2. The CDR3 extends over 12 amino acids. The germline gives CDR1 SEHNR, CDR2 FQNEAQ (reference sequence). This CDR3 reads CTTGTSYDEQYF. DNA of the CDR3: TGCACTACCGGGACTAGCTATGACGAGCAGTACTTC.